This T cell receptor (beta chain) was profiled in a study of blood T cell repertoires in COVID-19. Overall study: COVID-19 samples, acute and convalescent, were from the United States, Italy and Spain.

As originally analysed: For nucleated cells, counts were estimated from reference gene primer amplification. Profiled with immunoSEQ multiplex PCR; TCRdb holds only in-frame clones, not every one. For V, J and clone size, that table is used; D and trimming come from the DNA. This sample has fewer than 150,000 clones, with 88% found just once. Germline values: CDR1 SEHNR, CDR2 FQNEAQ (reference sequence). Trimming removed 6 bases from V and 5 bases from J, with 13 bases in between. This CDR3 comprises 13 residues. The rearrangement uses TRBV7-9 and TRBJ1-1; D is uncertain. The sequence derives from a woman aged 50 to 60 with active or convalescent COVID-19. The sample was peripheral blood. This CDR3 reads CASRPNGRTEAFF. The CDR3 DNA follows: TGTGCCAGCAGGCCTAACGGGAGGACTGAAGCTTTCTTT.